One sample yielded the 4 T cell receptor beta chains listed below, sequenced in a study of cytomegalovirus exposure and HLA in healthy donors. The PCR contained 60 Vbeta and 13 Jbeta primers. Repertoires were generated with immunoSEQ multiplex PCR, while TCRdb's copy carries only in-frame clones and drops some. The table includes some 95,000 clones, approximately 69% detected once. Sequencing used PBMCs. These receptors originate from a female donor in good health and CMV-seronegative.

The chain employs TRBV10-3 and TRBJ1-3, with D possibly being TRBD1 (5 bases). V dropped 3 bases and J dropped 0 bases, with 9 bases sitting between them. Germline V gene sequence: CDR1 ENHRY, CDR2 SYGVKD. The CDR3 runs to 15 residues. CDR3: CAISDAGNSGNTIYF. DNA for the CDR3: TGTGCCATCAGTGACGCAGGGAACTCTGGAAACACCATATATTTT.

CDR3 residues: CASSRDREPGNTIYF. The CDR3 DNA reads TGTGCCAGTAGCCGGGACAGGGAGCCCGGAAACACCATATATTTT. V gene TRBV19 combines with J gene TRBJ1-3, with 9 nucleotides matching TRBD1. Germline V gives CDR1 LNHDA, CDR2 SQIVND (reference sequence). The J segment lost 4 bases and the V segment lost 6 bases, leaving 7 bases of the junction unmatched. This CDR3 is 15 amino acids long.

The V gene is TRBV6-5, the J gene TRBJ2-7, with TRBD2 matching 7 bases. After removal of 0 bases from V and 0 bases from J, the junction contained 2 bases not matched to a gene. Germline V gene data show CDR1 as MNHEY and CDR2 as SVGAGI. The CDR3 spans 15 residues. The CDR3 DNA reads TGTGCCAGCAGTTACTCGGGAGGGCACTCCTACGAGCAGTACTTC. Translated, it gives CASSYSGGHSYEQYF.

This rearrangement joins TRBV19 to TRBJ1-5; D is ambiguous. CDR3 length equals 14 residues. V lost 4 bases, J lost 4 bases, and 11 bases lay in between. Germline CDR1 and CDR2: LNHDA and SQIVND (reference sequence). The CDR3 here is CASSSITENQPQHF. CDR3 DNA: TGTGCCAGTAGTAGCATTACAGAGAATCAGCCCCAGCATTTT. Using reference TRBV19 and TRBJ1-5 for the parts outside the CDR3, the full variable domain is DGGITQSPKYLFRKEGQNVTLSCEQNLNHDAMYWYRQDPGQGLRLIYYSQIVNDFQKGDIAEGYSVSREKKESFPLTVTSAQKNPTAFYLCASSSITENQPQHFGDGTRLSIL.